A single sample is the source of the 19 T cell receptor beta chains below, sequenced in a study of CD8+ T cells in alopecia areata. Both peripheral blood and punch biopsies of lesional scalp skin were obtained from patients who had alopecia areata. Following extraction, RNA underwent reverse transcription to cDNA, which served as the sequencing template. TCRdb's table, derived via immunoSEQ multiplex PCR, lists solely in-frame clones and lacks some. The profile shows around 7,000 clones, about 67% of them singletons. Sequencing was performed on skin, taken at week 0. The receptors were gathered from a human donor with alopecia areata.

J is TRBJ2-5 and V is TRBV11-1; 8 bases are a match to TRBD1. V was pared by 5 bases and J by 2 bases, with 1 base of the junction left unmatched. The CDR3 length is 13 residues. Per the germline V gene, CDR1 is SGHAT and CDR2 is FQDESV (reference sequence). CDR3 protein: CASSRTGQETQYF. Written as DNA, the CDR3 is TGTGCCAGCAGCCGGACAGGGCAAGAGACCCAGTACTTC.

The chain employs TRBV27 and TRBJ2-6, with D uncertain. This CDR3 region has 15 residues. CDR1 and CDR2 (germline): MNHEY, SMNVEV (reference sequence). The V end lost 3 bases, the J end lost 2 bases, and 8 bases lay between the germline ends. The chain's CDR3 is CASSFHGAGANVLTF. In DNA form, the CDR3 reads TGTGCCAGCAGTTTCCATGGGGCTGGGGCCAACGTCCTGACTTTC.

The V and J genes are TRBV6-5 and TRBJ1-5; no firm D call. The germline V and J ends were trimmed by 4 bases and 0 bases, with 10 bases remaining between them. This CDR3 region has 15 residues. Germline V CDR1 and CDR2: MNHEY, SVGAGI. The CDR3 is CASSSLDGSNQPQHF. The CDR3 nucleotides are TGTGCCAGCAGTTCGCTAGACGGTAGCAATCAGCCCCAGCATTTT.

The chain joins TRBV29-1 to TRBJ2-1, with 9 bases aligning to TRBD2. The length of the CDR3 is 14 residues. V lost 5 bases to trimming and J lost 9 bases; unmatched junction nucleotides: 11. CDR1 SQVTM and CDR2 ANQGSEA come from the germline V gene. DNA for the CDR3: TGCAGCGTTATTACTGGCGGGGGGGCTGTTGAGCAGTTCTTC. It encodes CSVITGGGAVEQFF.

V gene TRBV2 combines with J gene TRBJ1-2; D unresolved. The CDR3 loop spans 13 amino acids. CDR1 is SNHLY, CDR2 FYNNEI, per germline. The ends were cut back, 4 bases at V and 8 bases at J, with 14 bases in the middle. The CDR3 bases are TGTGCCAGCAGTGTAGGTCCAGGAGGCGGCTACACCTTC. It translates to CASSVGPGGGYTF.

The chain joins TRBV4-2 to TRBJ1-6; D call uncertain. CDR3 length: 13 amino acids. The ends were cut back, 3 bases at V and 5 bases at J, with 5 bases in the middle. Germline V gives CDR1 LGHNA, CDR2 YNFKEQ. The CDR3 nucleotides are TGTGCCAGCAGCCATAGCAATAATTCACCCCTCCACTTT. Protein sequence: CASSHSNNSPLHF.

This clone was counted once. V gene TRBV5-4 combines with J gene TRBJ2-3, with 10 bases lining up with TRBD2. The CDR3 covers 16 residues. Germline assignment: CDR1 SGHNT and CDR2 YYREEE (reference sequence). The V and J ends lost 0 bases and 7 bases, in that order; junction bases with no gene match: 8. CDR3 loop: CASSLGAGGPLHTQYF. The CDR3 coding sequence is TGTGCCAGCAGCTTGGGAGCGGGGGGGCCTCTCCATACGCAGTATTTT.

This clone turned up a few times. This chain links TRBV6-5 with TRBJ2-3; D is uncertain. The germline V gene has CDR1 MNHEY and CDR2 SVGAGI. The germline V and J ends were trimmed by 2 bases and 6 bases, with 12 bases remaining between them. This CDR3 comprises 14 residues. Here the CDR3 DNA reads TGTGCCAGCAGTTACGTGGCAGGCTCCGATACGCAGTATTTT. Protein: CASSYVAGSDTQYF.

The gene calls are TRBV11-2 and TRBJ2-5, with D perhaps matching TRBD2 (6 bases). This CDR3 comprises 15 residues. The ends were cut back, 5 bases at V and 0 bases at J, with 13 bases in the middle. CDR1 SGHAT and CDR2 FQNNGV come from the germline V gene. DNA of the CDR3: TGTGCCAGCAGCCACCGGGCGGGGCACCAAGAGACCCAGTACTTC. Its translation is CASSHRAGHQETQYF. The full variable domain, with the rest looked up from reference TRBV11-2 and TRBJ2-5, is EAGVAQSPRYKIIEKRQSVAFWCNPISGHATLYWYQQILGQGPKLLIQFQNNGVVDDSQLPKDRFSAERLKGVDSTLKIQPAKLEDSAVYLCASSHRAGHQETQYFGPGTRLLVL.

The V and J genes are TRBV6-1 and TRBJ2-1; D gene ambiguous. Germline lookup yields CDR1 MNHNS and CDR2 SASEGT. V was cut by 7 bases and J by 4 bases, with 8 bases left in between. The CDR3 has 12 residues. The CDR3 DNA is TGTGCCAGCAACGACATTTACAATGAGCAGTTCTTC. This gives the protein CASNDIYNEQFF.

The CDR3 DNA sequence: TGCGCCAGCAGCTTGTGGGAGGGGGCGGACACTGAAGCTTTCTTT. Translating gives CASSLWEGADTEAFF. The V gene is TRBV5-1, the J gene TRBJ1-1, with TRBD1 matching over 7 bases. The trim removed 1 base at V and 3 bases at J, leaving 6 bases unmatched. CDR1 and CDR2 (germline): SGHRS, YFSETQ. The CDR3 is 15 amino acids. Full variable domain (rest looked up from reference TRBV5-1 and TRBJ1-1): KAGVTQTPRYLIKTRGQQVTLSCSPISGHRSVSWYQQTPGQGLQFLFEYFSETQRNKGNFPGRFSGRQFSNSRSEMNVSTLELGDSALYLCASSLWEGADTEAFFGQGTRLTVV.

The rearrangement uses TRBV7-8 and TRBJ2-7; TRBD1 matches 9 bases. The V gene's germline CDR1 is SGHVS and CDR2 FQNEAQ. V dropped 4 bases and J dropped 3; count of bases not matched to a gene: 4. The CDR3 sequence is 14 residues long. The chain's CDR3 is CASSSTGQGYEQYF. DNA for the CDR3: TGTGCCAGCAGCTCCACGGGACAGGGCTACGAGCAGTACTTC.

CDR3 sequence reads: CASSLAVFGGTDTQYF. The CDR3 DNA follows: TGTGCCAGCAGCTTGGCCGTCTTCGGTGGCACAGATACGCAGTATTTT. V and J are TRBV5-4 and TRBJ2-3; D call uncertain. Trimming took off 0 bases at V and 1 base at J, with 12 bases between the two ends. Germline CDR1 reads SGHNT; CDR2 reads YYREEE (reference sequence). This CDR3 has 16 residues.

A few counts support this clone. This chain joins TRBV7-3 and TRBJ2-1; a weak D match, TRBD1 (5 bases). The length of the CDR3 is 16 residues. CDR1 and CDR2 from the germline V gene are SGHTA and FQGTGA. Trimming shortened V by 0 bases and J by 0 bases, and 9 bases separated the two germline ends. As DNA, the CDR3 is TGTGCCAGCAGCTTAACCCAGGGTAGCTCCTACAATGAGCAGTTCTTC. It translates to CASSLTQGSSYNEQFF.

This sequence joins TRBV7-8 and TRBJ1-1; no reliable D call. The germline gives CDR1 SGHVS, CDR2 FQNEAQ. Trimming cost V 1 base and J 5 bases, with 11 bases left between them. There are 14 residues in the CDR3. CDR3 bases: TGTGCCAGCAGCTTAGTAGAAAGGTGGACTGAAGCTTTCTTT. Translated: CASSLVERWTEAFF.

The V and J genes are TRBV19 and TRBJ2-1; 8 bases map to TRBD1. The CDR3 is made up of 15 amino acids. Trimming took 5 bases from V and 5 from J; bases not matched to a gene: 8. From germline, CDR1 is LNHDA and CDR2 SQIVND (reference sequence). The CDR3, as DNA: TGTGCCAGTAGTCCCCGGACAGGGTCAAACAATGAGCAGTTCTTC. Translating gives CASSPRTGSNNEQFF.

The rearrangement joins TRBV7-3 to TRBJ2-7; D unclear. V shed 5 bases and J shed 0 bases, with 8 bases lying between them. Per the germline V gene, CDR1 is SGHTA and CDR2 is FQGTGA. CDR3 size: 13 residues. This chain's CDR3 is CASSRWSSYEQYF. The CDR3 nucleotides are TGTGCCAGCAGCCGCTGGAGCTCCTACGAGCAGTACTTC.

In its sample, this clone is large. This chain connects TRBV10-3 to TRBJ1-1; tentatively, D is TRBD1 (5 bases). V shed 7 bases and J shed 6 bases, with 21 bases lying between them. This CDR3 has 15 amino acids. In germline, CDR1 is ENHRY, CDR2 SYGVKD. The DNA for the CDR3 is TGTGCCATCAACCAAAGGGGTCGAACGGAACCTGAAGCTTTCTTT. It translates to CAINQRGRTEPEAFF.

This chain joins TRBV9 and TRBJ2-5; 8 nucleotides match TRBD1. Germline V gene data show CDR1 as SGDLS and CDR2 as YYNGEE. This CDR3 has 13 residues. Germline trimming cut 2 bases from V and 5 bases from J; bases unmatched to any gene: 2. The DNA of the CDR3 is TGTGCCAGCAGCGTCGACAGGGGTGAGACCCAGTACTTC. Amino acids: CASSVDRGETQYF.